This T cell receptor (beta chain) was sequenced in a study of shared clonotypes between healthy human individuals. About 280 ng DNA, some 30,000 T cell genomes, went into unsorted PBMC replicate PCRs. On ten immunoSEQ deep assay plates, unsorted PBMC DNA was sequenced. The data were produced by immunoSEQ multiplex PCR, yet TCRdb's version contains in-frame clones alone and is incomplete. The sample shows about 470,000 clones, about 76% of them seen only once. Unsorted samples drew genomic DNA from about 90 million PBMCs. The sample was PBMCs. The clonotype originates from a woman in her thirties or forties in good health. Some clones in this sample may be carry-over from other donors' samples.

The CDR3, as DNA: TGCAGCGTGGGACCGGGATCCACTGAAGCTTTCTTT. Translated, it gives CSVGPGSTEAFF. The chain recombines TRBV29-1 with TRBJ1-1; maybe TRBD1 (5 bases). CDR1 is SQVTM, CDR2 ANQGSEA, per germline. The CDR3 has 12 residues. The V end lost 6 bases, the J end lost 4 bases, and 12 bases lay between the germline ends.